The count of the clone carrying this T cell receptor (beta chain) is one. This record belongs to a study of T cell responses to AZD1222 COVID-19 vaccine. Method: immunoSEQ multiplex PCR; TCRdb's copy keeps in-frame clones and lacks some. The profile shows roughly 110,000 clones, around 88% of them singletons. V lost 1 base to trimming and J lost 2 bases, with 7 bases between them. The CDR3 is made up of 14 amino acids. Germline CDR1 reads SGHNT; CDR2 reads YENEEA. The rearrangement uses TRBV11-3 and TRBJ2-3; D remains ambiguous. The sequence was obtained from an adult who received the AZD1222 COVID-19 vaccine. The sample here was peripheral blood, taken 28 days after the second AZD1222 dose. DNA of the CDR3: TGTGCCAGCAGCTTAGGGGGATACACAGATACGCAGTATTTT. Encoded protein: CASSLGGYTDTQYF.